This T cell receptor (beta chain) came from a study of T cell clonality in common variable immunodeficiency. Findings and caveats of the study: Compared with controls, CVID subjects had fewer shared TCRbeta clones. In common variable immunodeficiency, TCR beta chains reportedly carried fewer deletions and N-nucleotide insertions.

This CDR3 spans 16 amino acids. V lost 0 bases, J lost 3 bases, and 15 bases lay in between. Germline V gene sequence: CDR1 SGDLS, CDR2 YYNGEE. This clone was counted many times. Its specificity is unknown. The read halts 3 residues ahead of the CDR3 end, with the missing end drawn from the germline J gene. Control and CVID samples contributed equal amounts of genomic DNA. Some clones are missing from TCRdb's copy, which holds only in-frame ones; the method was immunoSEQ multiplex PCR. The sample presents roughly 43,000 clones, none singletons. The sequenced sample consisted of peripheral blood mononuclear cells. The sequence derives from a person aged 18 to 70 in good health. This chain uses TRBV9 with TRBJ2-5, with a weak D call TRBD1 (7 bases). The sequenced CDR3 bases are TGTGCCAGCAGCGTAGCTGGAGGGGGCAAAAAAGAGACC. It yields the protein CASSVAGGGKKET. The whole CDR3 sequence reads CASSVAGGGKKETQYF.